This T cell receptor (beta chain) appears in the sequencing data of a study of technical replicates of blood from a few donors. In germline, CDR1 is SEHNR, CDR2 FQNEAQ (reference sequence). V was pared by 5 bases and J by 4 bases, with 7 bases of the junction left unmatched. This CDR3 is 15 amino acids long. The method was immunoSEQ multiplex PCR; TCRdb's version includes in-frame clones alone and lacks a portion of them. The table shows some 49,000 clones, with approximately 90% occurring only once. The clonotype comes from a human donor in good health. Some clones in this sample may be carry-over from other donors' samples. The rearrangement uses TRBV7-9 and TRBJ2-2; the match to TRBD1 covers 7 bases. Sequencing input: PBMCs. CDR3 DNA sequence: TGTGCCAGCAGCCAAACAGGGGACAGCACCGGGGAGCTGTTTTTT. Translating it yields CASSQTGDSTGELFF.